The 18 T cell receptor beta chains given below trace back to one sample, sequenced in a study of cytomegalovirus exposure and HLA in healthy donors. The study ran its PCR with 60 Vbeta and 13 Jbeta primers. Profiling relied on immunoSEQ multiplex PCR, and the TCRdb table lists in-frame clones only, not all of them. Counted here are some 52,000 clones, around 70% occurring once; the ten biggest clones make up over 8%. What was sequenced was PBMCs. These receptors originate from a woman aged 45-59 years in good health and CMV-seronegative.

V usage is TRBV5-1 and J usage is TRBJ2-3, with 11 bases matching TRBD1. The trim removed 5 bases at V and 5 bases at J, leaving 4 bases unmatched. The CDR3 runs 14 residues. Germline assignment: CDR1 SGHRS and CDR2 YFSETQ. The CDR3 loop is CASRAGQGEDTQYF. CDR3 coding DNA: TGCGCCAGCAGGGCGGGACAGGGGGAAGATACGCAGTATTTT.

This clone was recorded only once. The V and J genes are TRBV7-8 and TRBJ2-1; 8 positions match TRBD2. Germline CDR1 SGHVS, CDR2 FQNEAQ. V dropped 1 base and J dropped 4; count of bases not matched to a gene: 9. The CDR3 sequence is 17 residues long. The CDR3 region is CASSLVLTSGGYNEQFF. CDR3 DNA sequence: TGTGCCAGCAGCTTAGTATTAACTAGCGGAGGTTACAATGAGCAGTTCTTC.

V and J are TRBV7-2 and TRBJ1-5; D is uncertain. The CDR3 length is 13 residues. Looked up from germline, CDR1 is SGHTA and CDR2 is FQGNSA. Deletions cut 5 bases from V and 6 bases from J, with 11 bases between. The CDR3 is CASSPRGAQPQHF. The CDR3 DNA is TGTGCCAGCAGCCCTCGAGGAGCTCAGCCCCAGCATTTT.

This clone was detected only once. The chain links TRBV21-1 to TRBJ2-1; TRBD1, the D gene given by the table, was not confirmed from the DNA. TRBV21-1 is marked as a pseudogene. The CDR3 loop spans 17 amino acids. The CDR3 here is CASSKGAASRPYNEQFF. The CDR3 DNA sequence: TGTGCCAGCAGCAAGGGGGCGGCCTCCCGCCCCTACAATGAGCAGTTCTTC.

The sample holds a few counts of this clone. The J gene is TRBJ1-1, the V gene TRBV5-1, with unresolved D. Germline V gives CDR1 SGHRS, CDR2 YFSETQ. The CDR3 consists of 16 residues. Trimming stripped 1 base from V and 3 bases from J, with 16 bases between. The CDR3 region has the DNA TGCGCCAGCAGCTTGTCCCCGGGAGGGAGGGACACTGAAGCTTTCTTT. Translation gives CASSLSPGGRDTEAFF.

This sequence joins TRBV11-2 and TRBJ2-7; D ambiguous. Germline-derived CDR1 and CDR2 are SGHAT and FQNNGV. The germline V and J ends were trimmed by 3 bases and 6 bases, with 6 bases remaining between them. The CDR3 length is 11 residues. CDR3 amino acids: CASSFNFEQYF. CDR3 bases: TGTGCCAGCAGCTTTAACTTCGAGCAGTACTTC.

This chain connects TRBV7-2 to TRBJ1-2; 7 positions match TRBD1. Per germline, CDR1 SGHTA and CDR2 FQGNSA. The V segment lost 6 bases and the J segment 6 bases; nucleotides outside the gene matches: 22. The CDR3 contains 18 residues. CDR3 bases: TGTGCCAGCAGGAACAGGGGAAACCCAGAACTTGTGTCAGATGGCTACACCTTC. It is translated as CASRNRGNPELVSDGYTF.

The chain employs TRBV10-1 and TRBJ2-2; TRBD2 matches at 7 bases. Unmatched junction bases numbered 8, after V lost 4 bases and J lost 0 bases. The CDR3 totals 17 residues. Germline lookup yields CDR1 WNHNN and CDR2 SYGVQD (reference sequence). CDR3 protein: CASSGSGATSNTGELFF. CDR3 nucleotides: TGCGCCAGCAGTGGGAGCGGGGCGACCTCGAACACCGGGGAGCTGTTTTTT.

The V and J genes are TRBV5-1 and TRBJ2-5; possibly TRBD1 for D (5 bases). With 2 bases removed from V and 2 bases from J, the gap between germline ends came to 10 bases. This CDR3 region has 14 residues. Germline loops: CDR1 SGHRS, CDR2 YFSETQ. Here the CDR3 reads CASSFFSGQETQYF. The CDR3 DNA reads TGCGCCAGCAGCTTTTTCTCAGGGCAAGAGACCCAGTACTTC.

Here the CDR3 DNA reads TGTGCCTCCGGGCAGGGGGCGAGGAATGAGCAGTTCTTC. Translation: CASGQGARNEQFF. V usage is TRBV11-3 and J usage is TRBJ2-1, with 8 nucleotides matching TRBD1. The germline CDR1 and CDR2 sequences are SGHNT and YENEEA. The V segment lost 11 bases and the J segment 7 bases; nucleotides outside the gene matches: 10. The CDR3 has 13 residues.

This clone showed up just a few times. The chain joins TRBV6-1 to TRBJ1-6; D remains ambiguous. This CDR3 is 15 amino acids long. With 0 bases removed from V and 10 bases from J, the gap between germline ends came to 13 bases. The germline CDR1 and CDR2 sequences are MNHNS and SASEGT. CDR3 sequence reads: CASSEAGGNSSPLHF. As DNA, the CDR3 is TGTGCCAGCAGTGAAGCGGGAGGTAATAGCTCACCCCTCCACTTT.

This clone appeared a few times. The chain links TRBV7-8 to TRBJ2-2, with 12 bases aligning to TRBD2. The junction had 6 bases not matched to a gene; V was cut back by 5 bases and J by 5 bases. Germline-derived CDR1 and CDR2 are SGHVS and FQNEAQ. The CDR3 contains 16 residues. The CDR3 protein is CASSVRLAGVTGELFF. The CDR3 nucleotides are TGTGCCAGCAGCGTCCGACTAGCGGGGGTAACCGGGGAGCTGTTTTTT.

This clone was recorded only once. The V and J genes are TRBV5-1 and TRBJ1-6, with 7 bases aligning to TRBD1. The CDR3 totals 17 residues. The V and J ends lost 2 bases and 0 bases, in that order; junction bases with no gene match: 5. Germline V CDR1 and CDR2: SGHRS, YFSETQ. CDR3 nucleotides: TGCGCCAGCAGCTTAGGGGGCAGCAGCTCCTATAATTCACCCCTCCACTTT. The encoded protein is CASSLGGSSSYNSPLHF.

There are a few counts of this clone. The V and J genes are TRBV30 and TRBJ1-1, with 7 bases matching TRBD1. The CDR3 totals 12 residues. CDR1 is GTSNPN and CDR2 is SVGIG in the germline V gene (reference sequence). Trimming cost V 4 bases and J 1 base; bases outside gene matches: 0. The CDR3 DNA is TGTGCCTGGAAGGGGGCGAACACTGAAGCTTTCTTT. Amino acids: CAWKGANTEAFF.

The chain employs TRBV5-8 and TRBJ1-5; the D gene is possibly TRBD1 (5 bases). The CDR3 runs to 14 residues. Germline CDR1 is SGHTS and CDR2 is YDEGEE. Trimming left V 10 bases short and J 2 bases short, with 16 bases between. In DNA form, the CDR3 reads TGTGCCGCTTCCGGCAGGGTGGGCAATCAGCCCCAGCATTTT. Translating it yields CAASGRVGNQPQHF.

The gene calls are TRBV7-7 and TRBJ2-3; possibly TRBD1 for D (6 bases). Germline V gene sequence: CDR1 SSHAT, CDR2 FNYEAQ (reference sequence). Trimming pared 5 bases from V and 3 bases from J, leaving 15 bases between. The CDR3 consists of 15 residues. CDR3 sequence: CASSLGAGETDTQYF. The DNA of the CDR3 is TGTGCCAGCAGCCTGGGAGCAGGGGAGACAGATACGCAGTATTTT.

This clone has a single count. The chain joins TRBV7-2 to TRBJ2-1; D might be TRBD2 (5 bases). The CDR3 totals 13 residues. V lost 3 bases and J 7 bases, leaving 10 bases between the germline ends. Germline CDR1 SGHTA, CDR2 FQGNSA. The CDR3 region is CASSLTGGNEQFF. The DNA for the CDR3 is TGTGCCAGCAGCTTGACTGGCGGGAATGAGCAGTTCTTC.

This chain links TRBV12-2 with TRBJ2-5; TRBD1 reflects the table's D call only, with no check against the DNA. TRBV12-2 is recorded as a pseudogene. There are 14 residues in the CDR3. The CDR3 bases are TGTGCAAGTCGCGACCGGGACAGGGAAGAGACCCAGTACTTC. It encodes CASRDRDREETQYF.